The 2 T cell receptor beta chains below all came from one sample that was sequenced in a study of T cell responses to AZD1222 COVID-19 vaccine. TCRdb's table, derived via immunoSEQ multiplex PCR, lists solely in-frame clones and lacks some. The table lists roughly 98,000 clones, around nine tenths of them singletons, with about 16% in the top ten. Sequencing was performed on peripheral blood, taken 28 days after the second AZD1222 dose. The receptors shown here come from an adult who received the AZD1222 COVID-19 vaccine.

The chain joins TRBV2 to TRBJ1-2; the match to TRBD1 covers 8 bases. This CDR3 has 19 residues. The V gene's germline CDR1 is SNHLY and CDR2 FYNNEI. V lost 2 bases to trimming and J lost 2 bases; unmatched junction nucleotides: 16. The CDR3, as DNA: TGTGCCAGCAGTGAAATTTTGGAGGACAGGGCCTTGACCAACTATGGCTACACCTTC. Its translation is CASSEILEDRALTNYGYTF.

This chain uses TRBV14 with TRBJ2-5; 10 nucleotides line up with TRBD1. Per the germline V gene, CDR1 is SGHDN and CDR2 is FVKESK. There are 16 residues in the CDR3. The J segment lost 0 bases and the V segment lost 4 bases, leaving 5 bases of the junction unmatched. The CDR3 loop reads CASSPLGQGHQETQYF. In DNA, the CDR3 is TGTGCCAGCAGCCCACTGGGACAGGGGCACCAAGAGACCCAGTACTTC.